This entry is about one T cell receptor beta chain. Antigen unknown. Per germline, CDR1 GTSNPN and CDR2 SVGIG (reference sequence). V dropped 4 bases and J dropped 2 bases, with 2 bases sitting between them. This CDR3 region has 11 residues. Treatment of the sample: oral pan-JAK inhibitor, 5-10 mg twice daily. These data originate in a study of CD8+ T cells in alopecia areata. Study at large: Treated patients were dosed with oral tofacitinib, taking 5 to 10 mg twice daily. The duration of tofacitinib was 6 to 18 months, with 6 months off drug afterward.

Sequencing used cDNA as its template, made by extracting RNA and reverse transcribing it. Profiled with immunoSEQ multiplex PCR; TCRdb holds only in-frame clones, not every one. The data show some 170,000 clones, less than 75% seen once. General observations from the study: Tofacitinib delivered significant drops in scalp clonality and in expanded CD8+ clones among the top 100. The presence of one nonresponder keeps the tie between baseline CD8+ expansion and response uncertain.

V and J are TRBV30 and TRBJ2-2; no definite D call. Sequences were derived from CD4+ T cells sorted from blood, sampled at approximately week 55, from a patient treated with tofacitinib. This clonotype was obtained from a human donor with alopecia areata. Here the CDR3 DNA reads TGTGCCTGGAAAAACACCGGGGAGCTGTTTTTT. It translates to CAWKNTGELFF.